Listed below are T cell receptor beta chains from one sample, sequenced in a study of blood T cell repertoires in COVID-19. Method: immunoSEQ multiplex PCR; TCRdb's copy keeps in-frame clones and lacks some. The sample contains some 180,000 clones, 80% of which appear only once. The specimen sequenced was peripheral blood. The receptors originated from a man between 60 and 75 years old with acute or convalescent COVID-19. CDR3s leave out the opening cysteine and the closing phenylalanine or tryptophan. The D gene is left open where the match is weak.

TRBV28	TRBJ2-7	TRBD2	ASSSTGTSGSYEQY
TRBV29-1	TRBJ1-5	NA	SVRKENQPQH
TRBV15	TRBJ1-5	TRBD1	ATSRGQGNQPQH
TRBV2	TRBJ2-7	NA	ASMYSSYEQY
TRBV2	TRBJ2-7	NA	ASSESHEQY
TRBV4-3	TRBJ1-5	NA	ASSQDSGTRPQH
TRBV6-5	TRBJ1-1	NA	ASSYAEMNTEAF
TRBV20-1	TRBJ2-1	NA	SGTPNEQF
TRBV12-2	TRBJ1-5	NA	ASRLEARHGNQPQH
TRBV6-5	TRBJ2-1	NA	ASSRLGQAGMEQF
TRBV5-1	TRBJ2-3	TRBD2	ASSFAGETDTQY
TRBV4-2	TRBJ2-1	TRBD2	ASSPQGAPSGASGGAAYNEQF
TRBV7-2	TRBJ2-3	NA	ASSSPAVDTQY
TRBV10-3	TRBJ1-2	TRBD1	AISVGTGDRGYT
TRBV3-1/TRBV3-2	TRBJ2-2	NA	ASSQAVHTGELF
TRBV7-3	TRBJ2-1	TRBD1	ASSLTADRREQF
TRBV27	TRBJ1-1	TRBD1	ASSLGLTGGMNTEAF
TRBV7-9	TRBJ2-1	TRBD2	ASSPGGGRALNEQF
TRBV4-2	TRBJ2-1	TRBD2	ASSQERGTSGSDEQF
TRBV11-2	TRBJ2-3	NA	ASSSDTGGLSDTQY
TRBV5-4	TRBJ1-6	TRBD1	ASSRDSSPLH
TRBV28	TRBJ1-2	NA	ASSLTGAYGYT
TRBV5-1	TRBJ2-7	TRBD1	ASSQTPDRAAYEQY
TRBV5-1	TRBJ1-4	NA	ASSLSGGLANEKLF
TRBV5-6	TRBJ2-3	TRBD1	ASSSPTGSTDTQY
TRBV4-3	TRBJ1-1	NA	ASSQGQIGDTEAF
TRBV27	TRBJ1-1	TRBD1	ASSGTGRFTEAF
TRBV28	TRBJ1-6	TRBD1	ASSLGTGKSPLH
TRBV9	TRBJ1-3	NA	ASSSVGGSSGNTIY
TRBV3-1/TRBV3-2	TRBJ1-1	NA	ASSTTGQNTEAF
TRBV3-1/TRBV3-2	TRBJ2-7	TRBD2	ASSQDVGGSAYEQY
TRBV6-5	TRBJ1-1	NA	ASSPNRDTEAF
TRBV7-3	TRBJ1-1	TRBD1	ASSSLPETGGNTEAF
TRBV7-2	TRBJ1-4	TRBD1	ASSPNRGGVTNEKLF
TRBV20-1	TRBJ2-7	NA	SVRDSYEQY
TRBV14	TRBJ2-2	TRBD1	ASSRWTGGATGELF
TRBV9	TRBJ1-6	NA	ASSVRPSADSPLH
TRBV7-3	TRBJ2-7	TRBD2	ASSLSVAGGNYEQY
TRBV5-1	TRBJ1-3	TRBD1	ASSIDRGLGNTIY
TRBV12-5	TRBJ2-7	TRBD1	ASGAGGIYYEQY